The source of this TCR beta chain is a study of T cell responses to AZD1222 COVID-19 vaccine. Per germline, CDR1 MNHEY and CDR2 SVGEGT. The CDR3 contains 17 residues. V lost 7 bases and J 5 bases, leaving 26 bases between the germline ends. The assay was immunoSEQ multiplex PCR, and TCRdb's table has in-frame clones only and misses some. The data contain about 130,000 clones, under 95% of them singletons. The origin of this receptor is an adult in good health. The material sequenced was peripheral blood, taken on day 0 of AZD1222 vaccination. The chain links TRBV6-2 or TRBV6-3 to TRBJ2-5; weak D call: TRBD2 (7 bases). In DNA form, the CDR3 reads TGTGCCAGCAACCCATACGGACGGGGGGCGCAAGCGGAGACCCAGTACTTC. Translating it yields CASNPYGRGAQAETQYF.